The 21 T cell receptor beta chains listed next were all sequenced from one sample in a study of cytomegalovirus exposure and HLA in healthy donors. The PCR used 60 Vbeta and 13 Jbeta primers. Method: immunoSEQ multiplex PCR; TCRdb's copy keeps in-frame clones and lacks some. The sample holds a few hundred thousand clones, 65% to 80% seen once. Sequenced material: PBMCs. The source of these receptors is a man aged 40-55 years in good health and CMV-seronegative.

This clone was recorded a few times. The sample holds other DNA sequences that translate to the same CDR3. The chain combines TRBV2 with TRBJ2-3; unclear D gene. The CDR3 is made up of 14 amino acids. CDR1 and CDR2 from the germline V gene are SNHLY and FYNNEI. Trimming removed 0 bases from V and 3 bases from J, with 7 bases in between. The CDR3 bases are TGTGCCAGCAGTGAAGCCTCGGGTACAGATACGCAGTATTTT. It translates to CASSEASGTDTQYF.

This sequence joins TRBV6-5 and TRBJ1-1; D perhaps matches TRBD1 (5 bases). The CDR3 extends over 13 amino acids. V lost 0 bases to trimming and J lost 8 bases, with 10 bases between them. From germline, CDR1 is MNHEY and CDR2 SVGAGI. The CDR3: CASSYSVTAEAFF. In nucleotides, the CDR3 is TGTGCCAGCAGTTACTCGGTGACAGCCGAAGCTTTCTTT.

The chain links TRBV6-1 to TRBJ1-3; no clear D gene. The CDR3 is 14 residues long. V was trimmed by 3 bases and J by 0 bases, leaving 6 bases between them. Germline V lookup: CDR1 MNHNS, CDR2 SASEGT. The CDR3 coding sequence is TGTGCCAGCAGTGACAGGTACTCTGGAAACACCATATATTTT. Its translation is CASSDRYSGNTIYF.

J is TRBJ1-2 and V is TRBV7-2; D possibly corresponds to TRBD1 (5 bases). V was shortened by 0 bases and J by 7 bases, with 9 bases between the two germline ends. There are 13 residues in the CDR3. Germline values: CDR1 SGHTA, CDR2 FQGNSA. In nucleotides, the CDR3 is TGTGCCAGCAGCTTAGCTTCAGGGTTTGGCTACACCTTC. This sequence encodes CASSLASGFGYTF.

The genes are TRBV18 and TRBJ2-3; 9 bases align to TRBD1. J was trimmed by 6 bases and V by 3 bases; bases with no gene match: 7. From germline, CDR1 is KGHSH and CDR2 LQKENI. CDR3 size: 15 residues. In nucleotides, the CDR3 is TGTGCCAGCTCACCCCGGGGGGACAGGGCGGATACGCAGTATTTT. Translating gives CASSPRGDRADTQYF. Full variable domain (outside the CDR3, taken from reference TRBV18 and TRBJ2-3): NAGVMQNPRHLVRRRGQEARLRCSPMKGHSHVYWYRQLPEEGLKFMVYLQKENIIDESGMPKERFSAEFPKEGPSILRIQQVVRGDSAAYFCASSPRGDRADTQYFGPGTRLTVL.

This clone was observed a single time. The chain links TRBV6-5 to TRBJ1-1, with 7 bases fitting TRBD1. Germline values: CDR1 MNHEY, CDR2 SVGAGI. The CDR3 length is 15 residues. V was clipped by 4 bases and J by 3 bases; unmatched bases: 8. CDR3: CASSSADRAYTEAFF. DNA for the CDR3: TGTGCCAGCAGTTCCGCTGACAGGGCCTACACTGAAGCTTTCTTT.

CDR3 sequence reads: CASSLLVDSSYNEQFF. The DNA for the CDR3 is TGTGCCAGCAGCTTACTCGTGGACAGCTCCTACAATGAGCAGTTCTTC. The chain joins TRBV7-2 to TRBJ2-1; TRBD1 is a possible D gene (6 bases). Trimming removed 2 bases from V and 0 bases from J, with 11 bases in between. This CDR3 has 16 amino acids. Per the germline V gene, CDR1 is SGHTA and CDR2 is FQGNSA.

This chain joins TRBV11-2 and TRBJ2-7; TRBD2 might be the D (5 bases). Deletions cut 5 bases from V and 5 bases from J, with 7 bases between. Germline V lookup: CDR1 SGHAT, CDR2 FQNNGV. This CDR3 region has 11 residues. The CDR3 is CASSPGDEQYF. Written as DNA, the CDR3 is TGTGCCAGCAGCCCCGGGGACGAGCAGTACTTC.

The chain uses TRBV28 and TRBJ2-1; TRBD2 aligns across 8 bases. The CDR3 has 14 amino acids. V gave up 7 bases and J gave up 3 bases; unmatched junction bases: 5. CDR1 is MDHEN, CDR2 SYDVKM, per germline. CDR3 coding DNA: TGTGCCAGCACCACTAGCGGAGACTACAATGAGCAGTTCTTC. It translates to CASTTSGDYNEQFF.

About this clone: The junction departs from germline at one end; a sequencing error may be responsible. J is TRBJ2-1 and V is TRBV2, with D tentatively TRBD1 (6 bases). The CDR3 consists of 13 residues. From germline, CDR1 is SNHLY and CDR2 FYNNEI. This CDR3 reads CASREDRRNEQFF. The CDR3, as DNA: TGTGCCAGCAGGGAAGACAGGCGGAATGAGCAGTTCTTC.

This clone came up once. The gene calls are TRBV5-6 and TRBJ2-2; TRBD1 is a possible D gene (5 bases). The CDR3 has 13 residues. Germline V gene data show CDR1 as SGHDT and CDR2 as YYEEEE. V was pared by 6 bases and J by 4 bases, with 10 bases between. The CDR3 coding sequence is TGTGCCAGCACCTGGGGCACCACCGGGGAGCTGTTTTTT. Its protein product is CASTWGTTGELFF. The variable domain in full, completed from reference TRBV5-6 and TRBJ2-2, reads DAGVTQSPTHLIKTRGQQVTLRCSPKSGHDTVSWYQQALGQGPQFIFQYYEEEERQRGNFPDRFSGHQFPNYSSELNVNALLLGDSALYLCASTWGTTGELFFGEGSRLTVL.

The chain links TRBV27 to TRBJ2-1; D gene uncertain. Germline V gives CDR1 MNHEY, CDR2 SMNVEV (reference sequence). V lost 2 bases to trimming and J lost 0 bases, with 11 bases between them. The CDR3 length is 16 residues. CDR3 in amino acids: CASSLDFTSSYNEQFF. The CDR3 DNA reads TGTGCCAGCAGTTTAGACTTTACAAGCTCCTACAATGAGCAGTTCTTC.

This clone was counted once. CDR3 protein: CASRPTAGQTYEQYF. The CDR3 DNA reads as TGTGCCAGCAGGCCCACAGCGGGACAAACATACGAGCAGTACTTC. V gene TRBV6-1 combines with J gene TRBJ2-7; the D gene is possibly TRBD2 (7 bases). Per germline, CDR1 MNHNS and CDR2 SASEGT. The CDR3 runs 15 residues. With 6 bases removed from V and 4 bases from J, the gap between germline ends came to 19 bases.

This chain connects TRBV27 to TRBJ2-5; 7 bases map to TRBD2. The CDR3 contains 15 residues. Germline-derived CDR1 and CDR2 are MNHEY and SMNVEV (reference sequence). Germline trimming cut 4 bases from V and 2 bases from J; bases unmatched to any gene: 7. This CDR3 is CASSSMGGYQETQYF. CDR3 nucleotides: TGTGCCAGCAGTTCGATGGGAGGGTATCAAGAGACCCAGTACTTC.

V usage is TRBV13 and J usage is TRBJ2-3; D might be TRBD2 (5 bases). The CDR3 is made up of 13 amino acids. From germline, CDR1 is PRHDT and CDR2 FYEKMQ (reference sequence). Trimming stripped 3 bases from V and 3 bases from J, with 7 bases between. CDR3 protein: CASSFRGTDTQYF. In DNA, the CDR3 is TGTGCCAGCAGCTTTCGGGGAACAGATACGCAGTATTTT. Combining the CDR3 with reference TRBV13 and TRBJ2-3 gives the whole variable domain AAGVIQSPRHLIKEKRETATLKCYPIPRHDTVYWYQQGPGQDPQFLISFYEKMQSDKGSIPDRFSAQQFSDYHSELNMSSLELGDSALYFCASSFRGTDTQYFGPGTRLTVL.

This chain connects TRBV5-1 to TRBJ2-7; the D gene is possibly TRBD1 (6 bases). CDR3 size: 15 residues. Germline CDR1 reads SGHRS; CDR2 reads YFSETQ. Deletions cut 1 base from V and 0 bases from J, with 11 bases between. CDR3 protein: CASSLTGILSYEQYF. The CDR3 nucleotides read TGCGCCAGCAGCTTGACAGGGATCCTCTCCTACGAGCAGTACTTC. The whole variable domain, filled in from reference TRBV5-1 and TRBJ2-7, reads KAGVTQTPRYLIKTRGQQVTLSCSPISGHRSVSWYQQTPGQGLQFLFEYFSETQRNKGNFPGRFSGRQFSNSRSEMNVSTLELGDSALYLCASSLTGILSYEQYFGPGTRLTVT.

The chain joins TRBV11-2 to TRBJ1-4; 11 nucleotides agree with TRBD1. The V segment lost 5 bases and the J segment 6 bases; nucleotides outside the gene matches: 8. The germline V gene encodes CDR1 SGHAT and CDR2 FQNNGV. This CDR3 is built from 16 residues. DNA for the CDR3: TGTGCCAGCAGCCCCAGGACAGGGGGCGAAGATGAAAAACTGTTTTTT. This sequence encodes CASSPRTGGEDEKLFF.

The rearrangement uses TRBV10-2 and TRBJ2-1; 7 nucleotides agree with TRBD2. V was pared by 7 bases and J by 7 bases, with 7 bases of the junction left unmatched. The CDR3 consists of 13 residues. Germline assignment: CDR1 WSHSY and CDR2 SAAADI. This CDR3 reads CASTVLGGNEQFF. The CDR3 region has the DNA TGCGCCAGCACCGTCTTGGGAGGGAATGAGCAGTTCTTC.

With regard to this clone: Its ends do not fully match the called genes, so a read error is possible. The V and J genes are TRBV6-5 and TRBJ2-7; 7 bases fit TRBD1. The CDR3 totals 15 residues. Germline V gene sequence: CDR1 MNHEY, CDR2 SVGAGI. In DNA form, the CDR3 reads TGTGCCAGCAGGCCAGACAGGGCGCGGCCCTACGGGCAGTACTTC. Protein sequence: CASRPDRARPYGQYF.

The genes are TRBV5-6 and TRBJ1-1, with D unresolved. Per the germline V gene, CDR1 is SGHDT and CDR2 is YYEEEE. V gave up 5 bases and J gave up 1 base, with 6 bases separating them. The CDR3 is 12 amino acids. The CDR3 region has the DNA TGTGCCAGCAGTCCCGGGAACACTGAAGCTTTCTTT. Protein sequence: CASSPGNTEAFF.

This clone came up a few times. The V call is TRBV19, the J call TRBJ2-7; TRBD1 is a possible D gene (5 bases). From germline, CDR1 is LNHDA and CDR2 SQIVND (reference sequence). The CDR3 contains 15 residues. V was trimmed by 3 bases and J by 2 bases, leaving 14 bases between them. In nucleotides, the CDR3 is TGTGCCAGTAGTATTGGGCAGGGCGGCCCCTACGAGCAGTACTTC. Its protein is CASSIGQGGPYEQYF.